The clone carrying this TCR beta chain was seen more than once but under ten times. Antigen unknown. One end of the junction fails to match germline, which may point to a read error. The sample originates from a study of breast tumors, draining lymph nodes, adjacent tissues. Findings of the study overall: Most tumor T cells seemingly derive from lymph node, then expand in tumor.

Breast cancer patients provided tissue from their axillary draining lymph nodes. In TCRdb, the multiplex PCR reads were re-called with MiXCR into one record per CDR3 protein. The sample has about 150,000 distinct CDR3 sequences, about 31% seen once. CDR1 is SGHRS, CDR2 YFSETQ, per germline. This CDR3 is built from 12 residues. The chain has TRBV5-1 and TRBJ2-5; a weak D match, TRBD2 (6 bases). Source material: axillary lymph node tissue. This receptor was identified in a female donor with breast cancer. Some clones in this sample may be carry-over from other donors' samples. For the CDR3, the DNA is TGCGCCAGCAGGGAGGGGCTAGAGACCCACTACTTC. Translation: CASREGLETHYF.